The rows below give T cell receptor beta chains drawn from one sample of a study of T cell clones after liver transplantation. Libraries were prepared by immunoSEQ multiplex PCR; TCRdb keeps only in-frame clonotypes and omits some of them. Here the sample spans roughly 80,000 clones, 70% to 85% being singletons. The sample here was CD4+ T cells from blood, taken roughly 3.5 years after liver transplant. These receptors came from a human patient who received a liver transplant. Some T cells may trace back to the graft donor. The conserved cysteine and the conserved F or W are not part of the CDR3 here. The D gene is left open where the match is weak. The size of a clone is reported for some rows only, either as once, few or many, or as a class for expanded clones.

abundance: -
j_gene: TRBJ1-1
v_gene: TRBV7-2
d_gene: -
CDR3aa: ASSFRLDTEAF

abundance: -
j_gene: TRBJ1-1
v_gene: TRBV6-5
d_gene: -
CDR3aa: ASSYSPGMTEAF

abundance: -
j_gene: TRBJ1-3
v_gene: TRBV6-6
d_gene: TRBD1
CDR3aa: ASNRQGSGNTIY

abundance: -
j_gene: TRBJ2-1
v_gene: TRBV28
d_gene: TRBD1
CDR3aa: ASSLPGQSYNEQF

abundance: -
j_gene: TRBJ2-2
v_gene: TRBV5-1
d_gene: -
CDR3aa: ASSTGLSQGTGELF

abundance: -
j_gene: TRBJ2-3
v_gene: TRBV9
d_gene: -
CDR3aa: ASSVDWNTDTQY

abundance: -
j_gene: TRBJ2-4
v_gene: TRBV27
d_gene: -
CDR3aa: ASSLLGALAKNIQY

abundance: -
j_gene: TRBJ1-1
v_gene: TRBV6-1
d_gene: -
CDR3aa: ASSEAHKSAEAF

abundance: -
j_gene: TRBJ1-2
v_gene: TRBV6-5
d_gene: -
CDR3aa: ASSRPGRDGYT

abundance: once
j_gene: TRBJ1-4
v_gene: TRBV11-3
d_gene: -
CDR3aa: AIAWELGPSNEKLF

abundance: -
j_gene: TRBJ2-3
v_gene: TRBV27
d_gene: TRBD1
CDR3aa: ASRGQGAWQGEGDTQY

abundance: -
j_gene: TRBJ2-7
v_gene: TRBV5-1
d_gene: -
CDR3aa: ASGDGTSSYEQY

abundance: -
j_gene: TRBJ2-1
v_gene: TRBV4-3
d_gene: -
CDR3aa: ASSQYSANEQF

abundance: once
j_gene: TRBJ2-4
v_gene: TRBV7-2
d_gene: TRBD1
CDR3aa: ASSRPGTGTNIQY

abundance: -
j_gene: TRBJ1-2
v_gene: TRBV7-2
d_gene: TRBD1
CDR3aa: ASSLDRGLSGYT

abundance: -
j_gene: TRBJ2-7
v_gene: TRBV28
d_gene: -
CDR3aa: ASSLDQYVSYEQY

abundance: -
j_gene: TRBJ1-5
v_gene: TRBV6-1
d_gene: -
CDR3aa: ASRSVGARQPQH

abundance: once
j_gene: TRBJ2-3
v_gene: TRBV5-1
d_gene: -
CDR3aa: ASSWGSGQRTDTQY

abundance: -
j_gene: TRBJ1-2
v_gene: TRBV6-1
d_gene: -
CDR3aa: ASSTGGGGGYGYT

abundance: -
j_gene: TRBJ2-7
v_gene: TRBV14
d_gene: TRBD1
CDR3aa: ASSLGTGVYEQY

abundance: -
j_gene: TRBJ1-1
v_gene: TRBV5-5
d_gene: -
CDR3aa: ASSPGPGTNTEAF

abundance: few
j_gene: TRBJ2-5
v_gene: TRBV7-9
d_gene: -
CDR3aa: ASSLGGSGETQY

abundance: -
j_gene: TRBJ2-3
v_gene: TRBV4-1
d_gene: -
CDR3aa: ASSQERGDTQY

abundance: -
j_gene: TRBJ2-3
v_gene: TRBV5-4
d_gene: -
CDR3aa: ATQTAPNTDTQY

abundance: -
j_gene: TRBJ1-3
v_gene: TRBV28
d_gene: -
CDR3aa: ASTRGRSGNTIY

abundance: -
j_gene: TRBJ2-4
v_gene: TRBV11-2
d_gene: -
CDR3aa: ASSSAFWGPPI

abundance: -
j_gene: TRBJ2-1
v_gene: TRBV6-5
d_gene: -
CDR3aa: ASSYGPAGEQF

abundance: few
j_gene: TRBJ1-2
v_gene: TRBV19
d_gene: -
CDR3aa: ASSIGRVVGDGYT

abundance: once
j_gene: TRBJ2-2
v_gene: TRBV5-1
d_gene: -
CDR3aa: ASSLSAANTGELF

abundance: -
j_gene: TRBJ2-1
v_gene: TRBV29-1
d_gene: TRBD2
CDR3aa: SVQPRTSGHNEQF

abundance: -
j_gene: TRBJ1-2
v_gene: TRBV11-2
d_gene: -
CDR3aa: ASTTPRRGRGGYT

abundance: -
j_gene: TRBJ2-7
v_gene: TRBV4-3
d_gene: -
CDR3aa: ASSHNFLSSYEQY

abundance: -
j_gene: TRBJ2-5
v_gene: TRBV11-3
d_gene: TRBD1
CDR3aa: ASSSNRGAEETQY

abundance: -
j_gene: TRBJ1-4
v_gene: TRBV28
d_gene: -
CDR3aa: ASSPDGGGEKLF

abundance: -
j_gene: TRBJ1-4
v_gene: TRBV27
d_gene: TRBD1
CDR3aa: ASSLRPGQGGEKLF

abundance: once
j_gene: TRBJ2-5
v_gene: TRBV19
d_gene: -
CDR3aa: ASSTARSGRTQETQY

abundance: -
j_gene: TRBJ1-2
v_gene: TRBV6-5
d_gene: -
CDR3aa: ASSNGTTLRRGYT

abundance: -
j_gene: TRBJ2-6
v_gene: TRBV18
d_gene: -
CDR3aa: ASPRGPTSGANVLT

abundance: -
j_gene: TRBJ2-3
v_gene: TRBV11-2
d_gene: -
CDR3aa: ASSLQGQSTDTQY

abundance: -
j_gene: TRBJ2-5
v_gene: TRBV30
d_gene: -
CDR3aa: AWTLGETQY

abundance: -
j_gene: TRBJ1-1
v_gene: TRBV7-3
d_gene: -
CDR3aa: ASSLTRGEGTEAF

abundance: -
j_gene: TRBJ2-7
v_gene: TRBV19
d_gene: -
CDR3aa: ASSPGAYEQY

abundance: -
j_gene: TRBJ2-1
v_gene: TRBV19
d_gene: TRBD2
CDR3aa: ASSRERREGLGILNEQF

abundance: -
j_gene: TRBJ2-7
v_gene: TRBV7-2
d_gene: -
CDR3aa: ASSLSSGESYEQY

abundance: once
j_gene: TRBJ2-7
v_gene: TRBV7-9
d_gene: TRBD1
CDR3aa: ASRPGGAGYEQY